The 20 T cell receptor beta chains below all came from one sample that was sequenced in a study of T cell changes during pregnancy in multiple sclerosis. Produced via immunoSEQ multiplex PCR; TCRdb's table is partial and in-frame only. Found here are some 23,000 clones, 70% to 90% of them singletons; the top ten hold under 1.3%. The sequenced sample was CD4+ T cells from peripheral blood mononuclear cells, obtained in the first trimester of pregnancy. The receptor set was obtained from a female donor in good health, enrolled as a control in a pregnancy study.

The chain recombines TRBV7-3 with TRBJ2-1; possibly TRBD2 for D (6 bases). V was pared by 1 base and J by 8 bases, with 15 bases between. The germline CDR1 and CDR2 sequences are SGHTA and FQGTGA. This CDR3 spans 15 amino acids. The CDR3 reads CASSLRGEHRDEQFF. CDR3 nucleotide sequence: TGTGCCAGCAGCTTAAGGGGGGAGCATAGGGATGAGCAGTTCTTC. Variable domain in full (rest from reference TRBV7-3 and TRBJ2-1): GAGVSQTPSNKVTEKGKYVELRCDPISGHTALYWYRQSLGQGPEFLIYFQGTGAADDSGLPNDRFFAVRPEGSVSTLKIQRTERGDSAVYLCASSLRGEHRDEQFFGPGTRLTVL.

The chain joins TRBV7-3 to TRBJ2-1, with a possible D match to TRBD2 (6 bases). Germline V gives CDR1 SGHTA, CDR2 FQGTGA. This CDR3 spans 16 amino acids. V lost 1 base and J lost 0, with 10 bases in between. CDR3 amino acids: CASSLMAGSSYNEQFF. The CDR3 DNA reads as TGTGCCAGCAGCTTAATGGCGGGGAGCTCCTACAATGAGCAGTTCTTC.

This chain links TRBV9 with TRBJ2-3, with TRBD2 matching 12 bases. The CDR3 contains 19 residues. After removal of 3 bases from V and 1 base from J, the junction contained 12 bases not matched to a gene. In germline, CDR1 is SGDLS, CDR2 YYNGEE. The CDR3 bases are TGTGCCAGCAGCGGGGGACTAGCGGGCCTCTCTTGGGGCACAGATACGCAGTATTTT. It codes for CASSGGLAGLSWGTDTQYF.

V is TRBV28 and J is TRBJ1-2; TRBD1 matches 10 bases. Germline values: CDR1 MDHEN, CDR2 SYDVKM. The CDR3 contains 15 residues. The V gene end was trimmed by 6 bases and the J gene end by 6 bases; junction bases not matched to a gene: 10. Here the CDR3 reads CASREEGQGRDGYTF. CDR3 nucleotide sequence: TGTGCCAGCAGGGAAGAGGGACAGGGGAGGGATGGCTACACCTTC.

This clone was seen only once. V is TRBV6-5 and J is TRBJ2-1; tentatively, D is TRBD2 (6 bases). This CDR3 contains 14 residues. Trimming cost V 6 bases and J 4 bases, with 13 bases left between them. Germline V gene sequence: CDR1 MNHEY, CDR2 SVGAGI. CDR3: CASSRDGLYNEQFF. The CDR3 DNA is TGTGCCAGCAGCCGCGACGGACTATACAATGAGCAGTTCTTC.

This chain joins TRBV10-3 and TRBJ2-1; 10 bases are a match to TRBD2. The trim removed 2 bases at V and 10 bases at J, leaving 8 bases unmatched. CDR3 length equals 15 residues. From germline, CDR1 is ENHRY and CDR2 SYGVKD. CDR3 in DNA: TGTGCCATCAGTGAGGCCCTAGCGGGAGTCGGGGAGCAGTTCTTC. Encoded protein: CAISEALAGVGEQFF.

This clone was recorded a few times. The V and J genes are TRBV19 and TRBJ1-4; 8 nucleotides match TRBD1. V was pared by 7 bases and J by 8 bases, with 9 bases of the junction left unmatched. CDR3 size: 14 residues. Germline V CDR1 and CDR2: LNHDA, SQIVND (reference sequence). CDR3 protein: CASNQGAEKEKLFF. The CDR3 bases are TGTGCCAGTAATCAGGGGGCAGAGAAGGAAAAACTGTTTTTT.

This chain connects TRBV6-1 to TRBJ2-1; possibly TRBD2 for D (5 bases). Germline-derived CDR1 and CDR2 are MNHNS and SASEGT. CDR3 size: 13 residues. V shed 6 bases and J shed 5 bases, with 11 bases lying between them. The CDR3 DNA follows: TGTGCCAGCAGGGGGTGGGGAGACAATGAGCAGTTCTTC. Amino acids: CASRGWGDNEQFF.

In regard to this clone: A read error may account for a junction end that differs from germline. Other nucleotide sequences in the sample specify the same CDR3. The chain joins TRBV5-6 to TRBJ2-5, with a weak D call TRBD1 (5 bases). CDR1 and CDR2 from the germline V gene are SGHDT and YYEEEE. The length of the CDR3 is 17 residues. CDR3 sequence reads: CASSLFSGPLGQGTQYF. The CDR3 DNA reads TGTGCCAGCAGCTTATTCTCCGGTCCCCTGGGGCAAGGGACCCAGTACTTC.

The chain combines TRBV21-1 with TRBJ2-7; the table's D call, TRBD2, was not checked against the DNA. TRBV21-1 is reported as a pseudogene. There are 15 residues in the CDR3. DNA for the CDR3: TGTGCCAGCAGCATCCTAACTAGCGCAGTCTACGAGCAGTACTTC. Protein sequence: CASSILTSAVYEQYF.

CDR3 residues: CASSLGAGGLTDTQYF. CDR3 DNA: TGTGCCAGCAGCTTAGGCGCGGGGGGGCTCACAGATACGCAGTATTTT. The V call is TRBV7-9, the J call TRBJ2-3, with TRBD2 identical over 9 bases. The CDR3 is made up of 16 amino acids. The V and J ends lost 1 base and 2 bases, in that order; junction bases with no gene match: 4. Germline V CDR1 and CDR2: SEHNR, FQNEAQ (reference sequence).

This clone has only one observation. The chain links TRBV6-5 to TRBJ2-5; TRBD1 matches 8 bases. V lost 6 bases, J lost 2 bases, and 2 bases stayed unmatched. This CDR3 has 13 residues. Germline V gives CDR1 MNHEY, CDR2 SVGAGI. The CDR3 DNA reads as TGTGCCAGCAGCTGGGACAGGCAAGAGACCCAGTACTTC. This gives the protein CASSWDRQETQYF.

Only a few counts were recorded for this clone. The rearrangement links TRBV19 to TRBJ2-1; D is perhaps TRBD2 (5 bases). Deletions cut 3 bases from V and 4 bases from J, with 16 bases between. The CDR3 length is 16 residues. Germline V gene lookup returns CDR1 LNHDA and CDR2 SQIVND (reference sequence). CDR3 sequence (DNA): TGTGCCAGTAGTATGGGGAGTAGTTTGGGGTACAATGAGCAGTTCTTC. It yields the protein CASSMGSSLGYNEQFF.

The rearrangement uses TRBV5-1 and TRBJ2-6; D may be TRBD1 (5 bases). V lost 0 bases and J lost 4, with 8 bases in between. CDR1 is SGHRS and CDR2 is YFSETQ in the germline V gene. The CDR3 covers 15 residues. The CDR3 region has the DNA TGCGCCAGCAGCTTGGAGGGGAAAGGGGCCAACGTCCTGACTTTC. It translates to CASSLEGKGANVLTF.

J is TRBJ1-5 and V is TRBV5-1, with 7 bases matching TRBD1. Germline V gene sequence: CDR1 SGHRS, CDR2 YFSETQ. The CDR3 consists of 15 residues. V shed 5 bases, J shed 5 bases, and the junction held 10 bases outside the gene matches. CDR3 region: CASSLTGDLDQPQHF. CDR3 nucleotide sequence: TGCGCCAGCAGTCTTACAGGGGATTTGGATCAGCCCCAGCATTTT.

This chain connects TRBV4-2 to TRBJ2-1; 8 bases fit TRBD1. Germline assignment: CDR1 LGHNA and CDR2 YNFKEQ. Losses at the gene ends were 4 bases for V and 5 bases for J; bases not matched to a gene: 4. This CDR3 is built from 14 residues. CDR3 nucleotides: TGTGCCAGCAGCCTATCGGACAGGGACAATGAGCAGTTCTTC. Translated, it gives CASSLSDRDNEQFF.

The chain recombines TRBV30 with TRBJ2-2; 8 nucleotides line up with TRBD1. Germline V gene sequence: CDR1 GTSNPN, CDR2 SVGIG (reference sequence). Losses at the gene ends were 4 bases for V and 6 bases for J; bases not matched to a gene: 4. The CDR3 covers 13 residues. This CDR3 is CAWIRTGPGELFF. CDR3 nucleotide sequence: TGTGCCTGGATCAGGACAGGGCCCGGGGAGCTGTTTTTT.

This clone was seen just once. This chain links TRBV2 with TRBJ2-1; 8 bases match TRBD2. Germline V gene lookup returns CDR1 SNHLY and CDR2 FYNNEI. Trimming cost V 6 bases and J 6 bases; bases outside gene matches: 10. CDR3 length equals 15 residues. DNA of the CDR3: TGTGCCAGCAGCTTATCGGGGGGGCGCATCAATGAGCAGTTCTTC. Protein sequence: CASSLSGGRINEQFF.

The gene calls are TRBV5-1 and TRBJ2-1; possible D gene TRBD1, 5 bases. CDR3 size: 16 residues. V dropped 4 bases and J dropped 1 base, with 15 bases sitting between them. The germline CDR1 and CDR2 sequences are SGHRS and YFSETQ. CDR3 protein: CASSLNRKGSYNEQFF. As DNA, the CDR3 is TGCGCCAGCAGCCTCAACAGGAAGGGGTCCTACAATGAGCAGTTCTTC. The complete variable domain, with remaining parts taken from reference TRBV5-1 and TRBJ2-1, reads KAGVTQTPRYLIKTRGQQVTLSCSPISGHRSVSWYQQTPGQGLQFLFEYFSETQRNKGNFPGRFSGRQFSNSRSEMNVSTLELGDSALYLCASSLNRKGSYNEQFFGPGTRLTVL.

V and J are TRBV28 and TRBJ1-2, with 7 bases that match TRBD1. J gave up 0 bases and V 3 bases, and 13 bases lay outside the gene matches. The CDR3 is made up of 18 amino acids. Germline CDR1 reads MDHEN; CDR2 reads SYDVKM. CDR3 sequence (DNA): TGTGCCAGCAGTTTGTCAAAGACAGGGTTACTCGCTAACTATGGCTACACCTTC. Its protein is CASSLSKTGLLANYGYTF.